The 7 T cell receptor beta chains in this list originate from one sample, sequenced in a study of response to subunit inactivated influenza vaccine. TCRdb itself ran the RT-PCR reads through MiXCR, one entry per CDR3 protein. The sample carries roughly 630,000 distinct CDR3 sequences, 12% to 15% recorded once. The material was PBMCs from blood, obtained less than 15 days before vaccination. The receptors come from a man aged 45-65 years who received an inactivated influenza vaccine.

The V call is TRBV4-2, the J call TRBJ1-2, with a weak D call TRBD1 (5 bases). The CDR3 totals 14 residues. Germline CDR1 is LGHNA and CDR2 is YNFKEQ. The V and J ends lost 5 bases and 3 bases respectively, with 13 bases between them. CDR3 amino acids: CASSTRGGDYGYTF. The CDR3 DNA reads as TGTGCCAGCAGCACCCGTGGGGGGGACTATGGCTACACCTTC.

The rearrangement links TRBV7-2 to TRBJ2-1; 8 positions match TRBD2. The V gene end was trimmed by 6 bases and the J gene end by 6 bases; junction bases not matched to a gene: 7. The CDR3 length is 14 residues. Germline V gene lookup returns CDR1 SGHTA and CDR2 FQGNSA. CDR3 residues: CASRPRGAVNEQFF. The CDR3 DNA follows: TGTGCCAGCAGACCGCGGGGGGCAGTCAATGAGCAGTTCTTC.

The V and J genes are TRBV14 and TRBJ2-7, with TRBD1 identical over 7 bases. CDR1 SGHDN and CDR2 FVKESK come from the germline V gene. The CDR3 length is 15 residues. With 1 base clipped from V and 3 bases from J, the junction kept 6 bases outside the gene matches. The CDR3 DNA sequence: TGTGCCAGCAGCCAAGGTGCCGGGGACAGCTACGAGCAGTACTTC. It encodes CASSQGAGDSYEQYF.

This clonotype has ten or more counts. The V gene is TRBV7-9, the J gene TRBJ1-1; possible D gene TRBD1, 5 bases. Looked up from germline, CDR1 is SEHNR and CDR2 is FQNEAQ (reference sequence). CDR3 length: 13 amino acids. V lost 5 bases and J lost 5, with 12 bases in between. The CDR3 DNA is TGTGCCAGCAGCCCCGGGCGGGGGACTGAAGCTTTCTTT. Translation: CASSPGRGTEAFF.

The V and J genes are TRBV29-1 and TRBJ1-2, with D maybe TRBD1 (5 bases). The CDR3 length is 13 residues. Trimming cost V 4 bases and J 3 bases, with 12 bases left between them. Germline V lookup: CDR1 SQVTM, CDR2 ANQGSEA. The CDR3 protein is CSVAGQGHYGYTF. CDR3 in DNA: TGCAGCGTTGCCGGCCAGGGACACTATGGCTACACCTTC.

A few counts support this clonotype. The CDR3 coding sequence is TGTGCCAGCAGCCAGTATCAGCGGGGAAACGAGCAGTACTTC. As protein: CASSQYQRGNEQYF. The V call is TRBV11-2, the J call TRBJ2-7, with 7 bases that match TRBD2. Germline V gene data show CDR1 as SGHAT and CDR2 as FQNNGV. Unmatched junction bases numbered 9, after V lost 5 bases and J lost 5 bases. The CDR3 sequence is 14 residues long.

The chain uses TRBV6-2 or TRBV6-3 and TRBJ2-1, with D possibly being TRBD1 (6 bases). This CDR3 spans 15 amino acids. Trimming cost V 0 bases and J 9 bases, with 15 bases left between them. Germline V gives CDR1 MNHEY, CDR2 SVGEGT. CDR3 loop: CASSYSRGTRGEQFF. As DNA, the CDR3 is TGTGCCAGCAGTTACTCAAGGGGGACCCGTGGTGAGCAGTTCTTC.